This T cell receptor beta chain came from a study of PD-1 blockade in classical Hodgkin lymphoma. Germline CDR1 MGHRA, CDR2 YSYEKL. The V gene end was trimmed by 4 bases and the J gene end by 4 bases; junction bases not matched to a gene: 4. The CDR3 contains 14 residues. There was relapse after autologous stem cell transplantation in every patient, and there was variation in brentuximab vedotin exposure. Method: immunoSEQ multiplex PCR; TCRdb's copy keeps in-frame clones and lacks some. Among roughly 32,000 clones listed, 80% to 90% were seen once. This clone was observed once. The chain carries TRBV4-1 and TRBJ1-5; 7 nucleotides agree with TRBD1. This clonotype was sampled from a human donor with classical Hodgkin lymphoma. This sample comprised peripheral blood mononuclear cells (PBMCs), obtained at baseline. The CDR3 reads CASSPGDRNQPQHF. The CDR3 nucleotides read TGCGCCAGCAGCCCAGGGGACAGAAATCAGCCCCAGCATTTT.